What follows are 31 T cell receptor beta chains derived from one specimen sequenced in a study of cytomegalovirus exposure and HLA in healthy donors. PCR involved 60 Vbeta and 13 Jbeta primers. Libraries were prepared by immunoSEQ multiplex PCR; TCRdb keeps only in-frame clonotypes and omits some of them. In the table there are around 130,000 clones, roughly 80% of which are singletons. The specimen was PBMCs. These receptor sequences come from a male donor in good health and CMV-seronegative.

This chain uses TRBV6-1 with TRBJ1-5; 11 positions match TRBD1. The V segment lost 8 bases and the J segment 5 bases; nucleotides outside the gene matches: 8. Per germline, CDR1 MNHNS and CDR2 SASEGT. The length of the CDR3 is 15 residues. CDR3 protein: CASQRDRGAHQPQHF. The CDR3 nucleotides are TGTGCCAGCCAAAGGGACAGGGGGGCACATCAGCCCCAGCATTTT.

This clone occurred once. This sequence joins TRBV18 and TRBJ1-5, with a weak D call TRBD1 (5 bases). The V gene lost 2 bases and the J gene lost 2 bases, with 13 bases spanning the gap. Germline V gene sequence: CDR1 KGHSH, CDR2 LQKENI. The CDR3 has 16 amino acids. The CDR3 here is CASSPWGGTRNQPQHF. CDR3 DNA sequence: TGTGCCAGCTCACCATGGGGGGGAACCCGCAATCAGCCCCAGCATTTT.

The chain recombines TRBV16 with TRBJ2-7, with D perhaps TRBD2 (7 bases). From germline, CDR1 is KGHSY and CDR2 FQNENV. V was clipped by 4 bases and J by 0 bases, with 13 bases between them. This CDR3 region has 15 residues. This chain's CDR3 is CASSLLGGASYEQYF. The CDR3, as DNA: TGTGCCAGCAGCCTTTTGGGGGGGGCCTCCTACGAGCAGTACTTC.

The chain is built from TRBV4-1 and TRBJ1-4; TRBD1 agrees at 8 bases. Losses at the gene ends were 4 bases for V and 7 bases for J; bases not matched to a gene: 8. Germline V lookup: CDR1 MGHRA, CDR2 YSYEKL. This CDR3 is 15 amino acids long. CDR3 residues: CASSRSQGAGEKLFF. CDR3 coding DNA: TGCGCCAGCAGCCGGAGTCAGGGGGCAGGTGAAAAACTGTTTTTT.

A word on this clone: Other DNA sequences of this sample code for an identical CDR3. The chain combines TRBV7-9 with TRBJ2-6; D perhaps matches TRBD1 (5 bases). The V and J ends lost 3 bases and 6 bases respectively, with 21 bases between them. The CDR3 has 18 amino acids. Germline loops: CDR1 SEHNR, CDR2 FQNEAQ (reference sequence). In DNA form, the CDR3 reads TGTGCCAGCAGCTTCAGTGGGGCTGGAATTAGTACGGCCAACGTCCTGACTTTC. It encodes CASSFSGAGISTANVLTF.

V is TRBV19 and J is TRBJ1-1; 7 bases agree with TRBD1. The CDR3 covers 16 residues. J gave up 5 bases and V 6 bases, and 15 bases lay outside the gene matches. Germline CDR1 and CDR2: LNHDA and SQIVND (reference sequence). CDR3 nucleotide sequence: TGTGCCAGTAGCCCGACAGGGCCCTTGAGGGGAACTGAAGCTTTCTTT. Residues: CASSPTGPLRGTEAFF. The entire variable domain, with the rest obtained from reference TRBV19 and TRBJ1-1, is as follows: DGGITQSPKYLFRKEGQNVTLSCEQNLNHDAMYWYRQDPGQGLRLIYYSQIVNDFQKGDIAEGYSVSREKKESFPLTVTSAQKNPTAFYLCASSPTGPLRGTEAFFGQGTRLTVV.

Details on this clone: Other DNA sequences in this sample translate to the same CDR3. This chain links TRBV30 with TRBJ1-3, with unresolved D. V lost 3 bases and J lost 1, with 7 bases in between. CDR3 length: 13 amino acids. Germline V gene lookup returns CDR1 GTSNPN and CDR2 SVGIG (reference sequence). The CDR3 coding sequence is TGTGCCTGGAGCTTTTCGTCTGGAAACACCATATATTTT. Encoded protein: CAWSFSSGNTIYF.

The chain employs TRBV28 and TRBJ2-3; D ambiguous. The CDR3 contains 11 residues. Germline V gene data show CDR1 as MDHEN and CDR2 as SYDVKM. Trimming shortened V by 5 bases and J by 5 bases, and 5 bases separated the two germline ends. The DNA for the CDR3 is TGTGCCAGCAGTAATAGAGATACGCAGTATTTT. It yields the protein CASSNRDTQYF.

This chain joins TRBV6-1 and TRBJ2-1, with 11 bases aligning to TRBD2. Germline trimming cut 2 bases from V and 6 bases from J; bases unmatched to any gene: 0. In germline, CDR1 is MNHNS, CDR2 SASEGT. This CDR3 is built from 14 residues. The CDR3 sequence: CASSELAGGNEQFF. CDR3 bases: TGTGCCAGCAGTGAACTAGCGGGAGGCAATGAGCAGTTCTTC.

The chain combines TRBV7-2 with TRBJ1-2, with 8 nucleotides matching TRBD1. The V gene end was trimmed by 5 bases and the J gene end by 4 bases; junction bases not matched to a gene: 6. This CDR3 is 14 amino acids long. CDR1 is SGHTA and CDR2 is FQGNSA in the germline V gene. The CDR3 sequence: CASSAGQGGYGYTF. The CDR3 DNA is TGTGCCAGCAGCGCCGGACAGGGTGGCTATGGCTACACCTTC.

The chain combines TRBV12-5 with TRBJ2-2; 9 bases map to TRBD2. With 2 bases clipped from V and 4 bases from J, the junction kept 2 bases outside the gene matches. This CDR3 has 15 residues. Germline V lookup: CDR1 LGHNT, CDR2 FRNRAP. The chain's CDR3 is CASGLSSGVTGELFF. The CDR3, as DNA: TGTGCTAGTGGTTTGTCTAGCGGGGTCACCGGGGAGCTGTTTTTT.

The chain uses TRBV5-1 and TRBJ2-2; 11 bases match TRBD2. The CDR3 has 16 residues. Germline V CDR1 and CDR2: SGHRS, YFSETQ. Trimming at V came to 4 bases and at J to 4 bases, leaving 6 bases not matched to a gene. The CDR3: CASSGGLAAFTGELFF. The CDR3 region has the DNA TGCGCCAGCAGCGGGGGACTAGCGGCCTTCACCGGGGAGCTGTTTTTT. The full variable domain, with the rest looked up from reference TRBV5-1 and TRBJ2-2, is KAGVTQTPRYLIKTRGQQVTLSCSPISGHRSVSWYQQTPGQGLQFLFEYFSETQRNKGNFPGRFSGRQFSNSRSEMNVSTLELGDSALYLCASSGGLAAFTGELFFGEGSRLTVL.

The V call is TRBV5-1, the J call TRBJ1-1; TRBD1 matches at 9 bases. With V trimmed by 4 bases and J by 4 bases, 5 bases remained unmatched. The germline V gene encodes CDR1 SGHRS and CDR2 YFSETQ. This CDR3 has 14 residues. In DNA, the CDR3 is TGCGCCAGCAGCAGACCGGGACAGGGCACTGAAGCTTTCTTT. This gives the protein CASSRPGQGTEAFF.

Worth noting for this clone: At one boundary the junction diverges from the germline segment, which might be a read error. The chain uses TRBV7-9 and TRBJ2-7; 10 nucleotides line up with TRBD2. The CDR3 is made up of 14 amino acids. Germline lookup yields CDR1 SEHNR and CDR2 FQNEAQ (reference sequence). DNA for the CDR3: TGTTCCAGTACCACAGCGGGAGGGATCTACGAGCAGTACTTC. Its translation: CSSTTAGGIYEQYF. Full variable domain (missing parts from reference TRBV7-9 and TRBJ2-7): DTGVSQNPRHKITKRGQNVTFRCDPISEHNRLYWYRQTLGQGPEFLTYFQNEAQLEKSRLLSDRFSAERPKGSFSTLEIQRTEQGDSAMYLCSSTTAGGIYEQYFGPGTRLTVT.

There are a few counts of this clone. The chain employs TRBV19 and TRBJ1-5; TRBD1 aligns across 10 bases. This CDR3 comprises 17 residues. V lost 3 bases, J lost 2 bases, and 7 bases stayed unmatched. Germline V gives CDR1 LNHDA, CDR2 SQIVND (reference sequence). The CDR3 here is CASSIIGGTGGNQPQHF. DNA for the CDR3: TGTGCCAGTAGTATTATAGGTGGGACAGGGGGCAATCAGCCCCAGCATTTT.

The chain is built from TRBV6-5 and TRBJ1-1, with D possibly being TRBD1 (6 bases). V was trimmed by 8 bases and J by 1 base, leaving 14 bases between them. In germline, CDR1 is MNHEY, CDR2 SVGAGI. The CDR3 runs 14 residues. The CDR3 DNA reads TGTGCCAGCCGATTACAGGGAAAGAACACTGAAGCTTTCTTT. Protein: CASRLQGKNTEAFF.

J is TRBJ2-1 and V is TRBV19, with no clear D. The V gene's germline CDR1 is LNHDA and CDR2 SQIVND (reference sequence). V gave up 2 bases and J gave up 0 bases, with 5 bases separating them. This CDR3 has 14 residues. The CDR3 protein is CASSILTSYNEQFF. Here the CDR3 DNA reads TGTGCCAGTAGTATACTAACCTCCTACAATGAGCAGTTCTTC.

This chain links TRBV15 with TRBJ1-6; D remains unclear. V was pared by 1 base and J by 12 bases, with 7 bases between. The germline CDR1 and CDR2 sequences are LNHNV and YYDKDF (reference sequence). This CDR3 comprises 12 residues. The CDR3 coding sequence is TGTGCCACCAGCAGAGGAGAGGTACCCCTCCACTTT. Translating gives CATSRGEVPLHF. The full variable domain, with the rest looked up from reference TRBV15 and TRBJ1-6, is DAMVIQNPRYQVTQFGKPVTLSCSQTLNHNVMYWYQQKSSQAPKLLFHYYDKDFNNEADTPDNFQSRRPNTSFCFLDIRSPGLGDTAMYLCATSRGEVPLHFGNGTRLTVT.

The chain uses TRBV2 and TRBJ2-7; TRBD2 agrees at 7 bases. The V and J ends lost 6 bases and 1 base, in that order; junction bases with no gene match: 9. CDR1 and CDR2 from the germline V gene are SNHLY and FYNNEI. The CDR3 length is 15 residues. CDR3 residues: CASRYNGLDSYEQYF. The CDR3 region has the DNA TGTGCCAGCAGGTATAACGGACTAGATTCCTACGAGCAGTACTTC.

The DNA of the CDR3 is TGTGCCTGGAGTGTCCCAGGGCGGGGGCTCCAAGAGACCCAGTACTTC. This translates into CAWSVPGRGLQETQYF. This rearrangement joins TRBV30 to TRBJ2-5, with TRBD2 as a possible D gene (7 bases). CDR1 is GTSNPN, CDR2 SVGIG, per germline (reference sequence). The CDR3 is 16 amino acids. V was trimmed by 0 bases and J by 1 base, leaving 15 bases between them.

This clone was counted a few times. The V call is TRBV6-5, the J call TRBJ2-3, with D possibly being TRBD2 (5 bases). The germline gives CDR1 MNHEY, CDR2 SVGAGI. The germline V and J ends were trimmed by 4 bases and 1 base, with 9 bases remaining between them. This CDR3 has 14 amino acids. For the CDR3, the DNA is TGTGCCAGCAGTTCGGGATACCGCACAGATACGCAGTATTTT. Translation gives CASSSGYRTDTQYF.

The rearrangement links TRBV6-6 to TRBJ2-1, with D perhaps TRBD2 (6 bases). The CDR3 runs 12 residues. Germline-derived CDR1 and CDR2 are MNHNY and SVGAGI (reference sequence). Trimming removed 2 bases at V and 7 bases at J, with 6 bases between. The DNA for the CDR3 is TGTGCCAGCAGTTACCGGGGGAATGAGCAGTTCTTC. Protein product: CASSYRGNEQFF.

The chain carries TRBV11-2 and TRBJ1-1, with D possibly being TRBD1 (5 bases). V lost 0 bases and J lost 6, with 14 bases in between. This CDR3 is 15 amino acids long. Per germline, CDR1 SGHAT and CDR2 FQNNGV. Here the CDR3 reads CASSLDDGAGAEAFF. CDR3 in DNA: TGTGCCAGCAGCTTAGATGACGGGGCGGGAGCTGAAGCTTTCTTT.

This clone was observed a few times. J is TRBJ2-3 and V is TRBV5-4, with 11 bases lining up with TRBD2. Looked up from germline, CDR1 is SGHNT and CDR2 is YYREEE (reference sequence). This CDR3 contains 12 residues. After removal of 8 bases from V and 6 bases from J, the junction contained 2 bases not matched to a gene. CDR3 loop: CASSGGGDTQYF. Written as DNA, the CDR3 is TGTGCCAGTAGCGGGGGGGGCGATACGCAGTATTTT.

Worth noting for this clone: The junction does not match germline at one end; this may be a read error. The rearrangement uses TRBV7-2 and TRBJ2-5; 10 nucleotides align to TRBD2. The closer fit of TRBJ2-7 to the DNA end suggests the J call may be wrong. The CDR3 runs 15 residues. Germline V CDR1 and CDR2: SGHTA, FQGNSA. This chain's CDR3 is CASRLERGGSYEQYF. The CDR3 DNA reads TGTGCCAGCAGATTAGAGCGGGGGGGGTCCTACGAGCAGTACTTC.

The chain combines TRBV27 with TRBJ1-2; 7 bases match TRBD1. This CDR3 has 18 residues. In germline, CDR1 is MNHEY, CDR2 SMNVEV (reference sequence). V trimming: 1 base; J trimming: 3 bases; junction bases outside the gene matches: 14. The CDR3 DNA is TGTGCCAGCAGTTTATTTCCCAATACAGGGGTTTACGACTATGGCTACACCTTC. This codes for CASSLFPNTGVYDYGYTF.

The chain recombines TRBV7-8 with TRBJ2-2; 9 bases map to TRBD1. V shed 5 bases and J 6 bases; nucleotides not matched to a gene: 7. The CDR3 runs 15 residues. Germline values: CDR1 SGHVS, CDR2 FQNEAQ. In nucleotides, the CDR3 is TGTGCCAGCAGCCCCCGGGACAGGGTATCCGGGGAGCTGTTTTTT. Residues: CASSPRDRVSGELFF.

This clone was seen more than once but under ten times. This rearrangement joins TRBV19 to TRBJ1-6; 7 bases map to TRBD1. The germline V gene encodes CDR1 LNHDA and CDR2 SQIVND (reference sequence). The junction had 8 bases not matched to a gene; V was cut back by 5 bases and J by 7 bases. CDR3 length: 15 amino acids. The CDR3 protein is CASSGAGGRNSPLHF. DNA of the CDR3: TGTGCCAGTAGTGGTGCAGGGGGAAGAAATTCACCCCTCCACTTT.

The CDR3 protein is CASSSNGGGYTF. Written as DNA, the CDR3 is TGTGCCAGCAGCTCTAACGGGGGTGGCTACACCTTC. The chain has TRBV9 and TRBJ1-2, with D tentatively TRBD1 (5 bases). Trimming took 4 bases from V and 7 from J, leaving 11 bases between them. CDR1 is SGDLS and CDR2 is YYNGEE in the germline V gene. The CDR3 loop spans 12 amino acids.

The CDR3 is CASSQSRTGDGYEQYF. The CDR3 DNA is TGTGCCAGCAGCCAGAGTCGGACAGGGGATGGATACGAGCAGTACTTC. The gene calls are TRBV7-9 and TRBJ2-7, with 9 positions matching TRBD1. The germline V gene has CDR1 SEHNR and CDR2 FQNEAQ (reference sequence). V shed 5 bases, J shed 4 bases, and the junction held 12 bases outside the gene matches. CDR3 length equals 16 residues.

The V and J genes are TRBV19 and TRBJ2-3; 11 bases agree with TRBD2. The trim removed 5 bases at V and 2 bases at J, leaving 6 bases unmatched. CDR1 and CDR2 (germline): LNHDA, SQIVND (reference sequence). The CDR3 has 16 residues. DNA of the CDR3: TGTGCCAGTAGTTTCCTAGCGGGGGGACTCACAGATACGCAGTATTTT. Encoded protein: CASSFLAGGLTDTQYF.